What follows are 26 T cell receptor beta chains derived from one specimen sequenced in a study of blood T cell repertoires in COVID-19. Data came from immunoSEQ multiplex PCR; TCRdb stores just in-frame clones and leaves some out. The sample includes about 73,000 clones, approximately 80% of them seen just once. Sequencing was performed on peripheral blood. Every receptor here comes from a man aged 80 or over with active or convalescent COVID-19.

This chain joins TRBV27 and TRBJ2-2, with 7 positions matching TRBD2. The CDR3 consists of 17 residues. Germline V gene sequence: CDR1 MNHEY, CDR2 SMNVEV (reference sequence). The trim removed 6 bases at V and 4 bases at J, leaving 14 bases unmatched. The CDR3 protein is CASSRAYSGRVTGELFF. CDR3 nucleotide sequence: TGTGCCAGCAGCCGTGCCTATAGCGGGCGCGTCACCGGGGAGCTGTTTTTT.

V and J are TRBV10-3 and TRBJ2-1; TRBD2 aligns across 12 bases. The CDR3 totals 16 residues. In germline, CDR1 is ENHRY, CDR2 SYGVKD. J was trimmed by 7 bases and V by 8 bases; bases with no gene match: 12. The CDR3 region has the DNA TGTGCCATCGACGCCCCTGGGACTAGCGGGTCGAATGAGCAGTTCTTC. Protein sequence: CAIDAPGTSGSNEQFF.

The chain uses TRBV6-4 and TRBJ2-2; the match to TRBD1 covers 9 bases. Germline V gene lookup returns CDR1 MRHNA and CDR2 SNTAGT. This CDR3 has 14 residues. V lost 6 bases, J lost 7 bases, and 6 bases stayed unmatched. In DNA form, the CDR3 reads TGTGCCAGCAGACGGGACAGGGCGATCGGGGAGCTGTTTTTT. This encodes CASRRDRAIGELFF.

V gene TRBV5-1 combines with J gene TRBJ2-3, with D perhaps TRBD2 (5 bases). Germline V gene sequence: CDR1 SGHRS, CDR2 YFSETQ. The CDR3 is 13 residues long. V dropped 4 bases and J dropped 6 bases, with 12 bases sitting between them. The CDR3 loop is CASSIRRGDTQYF. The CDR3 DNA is TGCGCCAGCAGCATCCGAAGAGGGGATACGCAGTATTTT.

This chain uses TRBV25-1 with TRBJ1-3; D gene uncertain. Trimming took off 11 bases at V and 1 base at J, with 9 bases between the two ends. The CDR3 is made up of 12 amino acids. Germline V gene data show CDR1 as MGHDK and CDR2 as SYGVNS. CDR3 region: CASRESGNTIYF. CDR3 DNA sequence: TGTGCCTCCCGAGAATCTGGAAACACCATATATTTT.

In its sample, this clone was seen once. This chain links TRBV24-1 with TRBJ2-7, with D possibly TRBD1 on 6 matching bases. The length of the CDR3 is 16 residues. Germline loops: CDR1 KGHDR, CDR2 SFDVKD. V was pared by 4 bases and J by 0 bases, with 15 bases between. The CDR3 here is CATSEPPLGGSYEQYF. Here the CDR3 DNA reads TGTGCCACCAGTGAGCCCCCTCTAGGGGGCTCCTACGAGCAGTACTTC.

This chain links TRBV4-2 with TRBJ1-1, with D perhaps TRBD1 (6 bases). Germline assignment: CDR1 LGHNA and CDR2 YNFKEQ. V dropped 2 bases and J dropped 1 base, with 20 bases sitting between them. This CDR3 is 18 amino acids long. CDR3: CASSQRPRTALPNTEAFF. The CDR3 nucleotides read TGTGCCAGCAGCCAACGACCCAGGACAGCCCTACCGAACACTGAAGCTTTCTTT.

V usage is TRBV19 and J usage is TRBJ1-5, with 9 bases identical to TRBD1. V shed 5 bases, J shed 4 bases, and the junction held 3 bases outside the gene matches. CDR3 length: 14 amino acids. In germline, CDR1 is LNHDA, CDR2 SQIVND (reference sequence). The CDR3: CASSGTGWNQPQHF. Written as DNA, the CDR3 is TGTGCCAGTAGTGGGACAGGGTGGAATCAGCCCCAGCATTTT.

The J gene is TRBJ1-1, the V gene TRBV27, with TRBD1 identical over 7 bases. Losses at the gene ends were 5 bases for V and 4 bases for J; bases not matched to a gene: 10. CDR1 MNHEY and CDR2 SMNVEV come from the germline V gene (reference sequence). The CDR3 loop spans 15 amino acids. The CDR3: CASSGGKTGLTEAFF. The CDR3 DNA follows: TGTGCCAGCAGTGGGGGCAAGACAGGGCTCACTGAAGCTTTCTTT.

CDR3 in DNA: TGTGCCAGCAGCCCCTACAGGGGAGGTGGCTACACCTTC. It translates to CASSPYRGGGYTF. The V and J genes are TRBV7-2 and TRBJ1-2; 7 nucleotides line up with TRBD1. The length of the CDR3 is 13 residues. The germline CDR1 and CDR2 sequences are SGHTA and FQGNSA. With V trimmed by 5 bases and J by 7 bases, 7 bases remained unmatched.

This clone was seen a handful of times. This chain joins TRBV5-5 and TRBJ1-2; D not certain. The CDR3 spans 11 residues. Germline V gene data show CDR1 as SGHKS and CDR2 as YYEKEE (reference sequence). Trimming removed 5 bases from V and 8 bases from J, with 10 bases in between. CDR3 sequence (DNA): TGTGCCAGCAGGAGCCCGCGAGGCTACACCTTC. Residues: CASRSPRGYTF.

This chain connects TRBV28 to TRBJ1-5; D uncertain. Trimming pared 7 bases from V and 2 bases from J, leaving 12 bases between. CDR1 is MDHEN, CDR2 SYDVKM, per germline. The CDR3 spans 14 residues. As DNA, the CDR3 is TGTGCCAGCAAATTGGCGGCTCGCAATCAGCCCCAGCATTTT. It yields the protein CASKLAARNQPQHF.

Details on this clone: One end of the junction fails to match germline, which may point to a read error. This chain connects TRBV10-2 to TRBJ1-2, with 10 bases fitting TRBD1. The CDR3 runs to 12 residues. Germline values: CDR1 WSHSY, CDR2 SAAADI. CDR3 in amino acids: CASRPGQGTPAF. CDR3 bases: TGCGCCAGCAGACCGGGACAGGGGACCCCCGCCTTC.

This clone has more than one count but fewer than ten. CDR3 in amino acids: CASSLPGTYNEQFF. The CDR3 bases are TGTGCCAGCAGTTTACCCGGTACCTACAATGAGCAGTTCTTC. The rearrangement uses TRBV28 and TRBJ2-1; D ambiguous. CDR1 MDHEN and CDR2 SYDVKM come from the germline V gene. V lost 2 bases and J lost 2, with 7 bases in between. CDR3 length: 14 residues.

The CDR3 region has the DNA TGTGCCAGCAGCTGGCCCATCAGGGGGGCTTACAATGAGCAGTTCTTC. This encodes CASSWPIRGAYNEQFF. V is TRBV11-2 and J is TRBJ2-1, with D perhaps TRBD1 (7 bases). The germline V and J ends were trimmed by 4 bases and 4 bases, with 17 bases remaining between them. CDR1 and CDR2 from the germline V gene are SGHAT and FQNNGV. The CDR3 is 16 residues long.

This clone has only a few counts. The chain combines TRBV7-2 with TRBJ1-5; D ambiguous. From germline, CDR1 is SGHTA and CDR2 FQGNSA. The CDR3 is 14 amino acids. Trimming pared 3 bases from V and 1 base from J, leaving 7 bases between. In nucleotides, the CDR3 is TGTGCCAGCAGCTTCACTACGAGCAATCAGCCCCAGCATTTT. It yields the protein CASSFTTSNQPQHF. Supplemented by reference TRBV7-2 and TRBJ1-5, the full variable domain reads GAGVSQSPSNKVTEKGKDVELRCDPISGHTALYWYRQSLGQGLEFLIYFQGNSAPDKSGLPSDRFSAERTGGSVSTLTIQRTQQEDSAVYLCASSFTTSNQPQHFGDGTRLSIL.

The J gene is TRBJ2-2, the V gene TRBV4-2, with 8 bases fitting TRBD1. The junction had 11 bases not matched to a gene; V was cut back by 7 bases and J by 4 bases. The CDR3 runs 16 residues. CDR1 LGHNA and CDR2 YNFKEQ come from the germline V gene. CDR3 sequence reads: CASTLGQGESTGELFF. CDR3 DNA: TGTGCCAGCACCCTAGGACAGGGAGAATCCACCGGGGAGCTGTTTTTT.

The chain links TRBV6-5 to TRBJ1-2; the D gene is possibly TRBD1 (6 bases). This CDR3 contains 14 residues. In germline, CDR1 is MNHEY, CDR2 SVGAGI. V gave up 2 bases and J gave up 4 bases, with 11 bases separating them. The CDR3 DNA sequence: TGTGCCAGCAGTTACGGGGGGGCCGGCTATGGCTACACCTTC. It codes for CASSYGGAGYGYTF.

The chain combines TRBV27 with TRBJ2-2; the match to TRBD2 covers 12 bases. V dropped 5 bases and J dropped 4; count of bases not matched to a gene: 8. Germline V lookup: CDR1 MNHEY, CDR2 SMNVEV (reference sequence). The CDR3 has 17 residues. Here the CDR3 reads CASSSLAGGPVTGELFF. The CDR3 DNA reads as TGTGCCAGCAGTAGCCTAGCGGGAGGGCCGGTCACCGGGGAGCTGTTTTTT.

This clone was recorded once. CDR3 in amino acids: CTSSQGQPTRNYEQYF. In DNA form, the CDR3 reads TGCACCAGCAGCCAAGGACAGCCCACGAGGAATTACGAGCAGTACTTC. This sequence joins TRBV1 and TRBJ2-7; the table calls TRBD1, which could not be checked here. TRBV1 is annotated as a pseudogene. CDR3 length equals 16 residues.

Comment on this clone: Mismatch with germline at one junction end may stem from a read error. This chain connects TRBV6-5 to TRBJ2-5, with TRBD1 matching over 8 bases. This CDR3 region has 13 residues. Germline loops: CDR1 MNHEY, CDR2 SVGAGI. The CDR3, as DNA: TGTGCCAGCGGGAGGACAGGGCAAGCGACCCAGTACTTC. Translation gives CASGRTGQATQYF.

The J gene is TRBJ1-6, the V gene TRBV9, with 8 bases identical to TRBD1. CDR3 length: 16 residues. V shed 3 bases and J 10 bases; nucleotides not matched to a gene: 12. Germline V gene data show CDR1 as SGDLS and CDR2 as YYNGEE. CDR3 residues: CASSAKRGRGHSPLHF. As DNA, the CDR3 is TGTGCCAGCAGCGCCAAGAGGGGCAGGGGGCACTCACCCCTCCACTTT.

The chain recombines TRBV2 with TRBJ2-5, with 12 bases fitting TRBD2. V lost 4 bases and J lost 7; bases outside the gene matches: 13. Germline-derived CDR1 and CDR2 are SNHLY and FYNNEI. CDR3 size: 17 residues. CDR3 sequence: CASSGLTSGGRKGTQYF. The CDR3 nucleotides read TGTGCCAGCAGTGGGCTGACTAGCGGGGGAAGGAAAGGGACCCAGTACTTC.

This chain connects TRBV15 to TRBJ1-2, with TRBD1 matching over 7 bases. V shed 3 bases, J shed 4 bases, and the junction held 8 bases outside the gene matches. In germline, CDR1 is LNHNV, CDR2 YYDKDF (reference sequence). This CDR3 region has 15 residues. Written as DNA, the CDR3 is TGTGCCACCAGCAGGGGGACAGCTACAAGCTATGGCTACACCTTC. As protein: CATSRGTATSYGYTF.

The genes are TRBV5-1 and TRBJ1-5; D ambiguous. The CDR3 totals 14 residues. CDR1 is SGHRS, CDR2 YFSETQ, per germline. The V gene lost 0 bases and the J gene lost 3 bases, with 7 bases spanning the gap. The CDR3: CASSLDGDNQPQHF. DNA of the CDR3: TGCGCCAGCAGCTTGGACGGTGACAATCAGCCCCAGCATTTT.

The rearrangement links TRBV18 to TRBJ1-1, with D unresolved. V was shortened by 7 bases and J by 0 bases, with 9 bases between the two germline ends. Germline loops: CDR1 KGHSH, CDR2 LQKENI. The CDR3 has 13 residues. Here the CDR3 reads CASYQNMNTEAFF. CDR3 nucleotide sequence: TGTGCCAGCTACCAAAACATGAACACTGAAGCTTTCTTT.